A selection of T cell receptor beta chains follows, all from one sample in a study of kidney transplant recipient with SARS-CoV-2 infection. TCRdb recomputed calls from the reads with MiXCR, one row per CDR3 protein. The sample has under 250,000 distinct CDR3 sequences, around 26% seen once. The sample in question was a blood sample, obtained at baseline and on day 111 from a kidney transplant recipient. Receptors originate from a male patient in his 30s who had COVID-19 and was a kidney transplant recipient. These T cells may partly come from the graft donor. Each CDR3 is given with its conserved first and last residue. A D gene is named only where the DNA matches it firmly. Rows give clone size only sometimes, using once, few, many, or a class for an expanded clone.

cdr3_nt	cdr3_aa	clone_size	d_call	j_call	v_call
TGTGCCAGCAGCTTGCACAGCGATCTCGGAAAGACCTATGGCTACACCTTC	CASSLHSDLGKTYGYTF	many	-	TRBJ1-2	TRBV11-3
TGTGCCAGCAGCGGGTTCCCGTTTACCCGAAAGACCTATGGCTACATCTTC	CASSGFPFTRKTYGYIF	few	-	TRBJ1-2	TRBV7-8
TGCGCCAGCAGCCAAGGGTCAGCCGGAGGTCAGCCCCAGCATTTT	CASSQGSAGGQPQHF	few	-	TRBJ1-5	TRBV4-1
TGTGCCAGCAGCTTGGTGACCTCCCATCGGGAGACCCAGTACTTC	CASSLVTSHRETQYF	-	-	TRBJ2-5	TRBV5-6
TGTGCCAGCAGCCTACTAGCGGGGACACTCGGGCAGTTCTTC	CASSLLAGTLGQFF	-	-	TRBJ2-1	TRBV3-2
TGTGCCAGCAGTGACAAAGCGGGAGTGGGGACCCAGTACTTC	CASSDKAGVGTQYF	many	TRBD2	TRBJ2-5	TRBV6-4
TGTGCTAGTGGTAGGGACAGCAAAGAGACCCAGTACTTC	CASGRDSKETQYF	many	TRBD1	TRBJ2-5	TRBV12-5
TGCAGCGTTCCTCTGGGCGTGGGCACTGAAGCTTTCTTT	CSVPLGVGTEAFF	many	-	TRBJ1-1	TRBV29-1
TGTGCCAGCAGTTACTCGTTGGCTTCAGATACGCAGTATTTT	CASSYSLASDTQYF	many	-	TRBJ2-3	TRBV6-2/TRBV6-3
TGTGCCAGCATCGGGACTAGCGGGCCGCAAGGAGATACGCAGTATTTT	CASIGTSGPQGDTQYF	many	TRBD2	TRBJ2-3	TRBV3-1
TGTGCCAGCAGCAGCGCTCCCGATCTCGGAAAGACCTATGGCTACACCTTC	CASSSAPDLGKTYGYTF	many	-	TRBJ1-2	TRBV11-3
TGTGCCAGCAGTAAGGATCGAAACGAGCAGTACTTC	CASSKDRNEQYF	many	-	TRBJ2-7	TRBV2
TGTGCCAGCAGTTTGTATGAACGCTCTAGAAAGACCTATGGCTACACCTTC	CASSLYERSRKTYGYTF	many	-	TRBJ1-2	TRBV6-8
TGTGCCAGCAGTGAAGCCCCGACCATCACAGATACGCAGTATTTT	CASSEAPTITDTQYF	-	-	TRBJ2-3	TRBV6-1
TGTGCCAGCAGCCCCCAGGGGGTCTCAGATACGCAGTATTTT	CASSPQGVSDTQYF	-	TRBD1	TRBJ2-3	TRBV4-2
TGTGCCAGCAGTGATGTCGCCAGCAATCAGCCCCAGCATTTT	CASSDVASNQPQHF	many	-	TRBJ1-5	TRBV2
TGTGCCAGTAGTATCCACAACACTGAAGCTTTCTTT	CASSIHNTEAFF	medium-sized	-	TRBJ1-1	TRBV19
TGTGCCAGCAGCGGACAGGGGAGGGATACGCAGTATTTT	CASSGQGRDTQYF	many	TRBD1	TRBJ2-3	TRBV28
TGTGCCAGCAGCAAACAAATTAAGTGCCGAAAGACCTATGGCTACACCTTC	CASSKQIKCRKTYGYTF	-	-	TRBJ1-2	TRBV7-7
TGCAGTGCTACCACCGGGACTAGCGGGATTCAAGAGACCCAGTACTTC	CSATTGTSGIQETQYF	many	TRBD2	TRBJ2-5	TRBV20-1
TGTGCCACCAGCAGAGACAGGTCCGTTCGAGATACGCAGTATTTT	CATSRDRSVRDTQYF	few	-	TRBJ2-3	TRBV15
TGCAGTGCTATACCGGGAAACCAACCCTACGAGCAGTACTTC	CSAIPGNQPYEQYF	many	-	TRBJ2-7	TRBV20-1
TGTGCCAGCAGCTTAGGTCTTAAGTGCCGAAAGACCTATGGCTACACCTTC	CASSLGLKCRKTYGYTF	many	-	TRBJ1-2	TRBV7-7
TGCGCCAGCAGCCAAGATGGACCGGATATGGGGCCCCAGCATTTT	CASSQDGPDMGPQHF	-	-	TRBJ1-5	TRBV4-1
TGTGCCAGCAGTTTTCTAACGGCGGTCCTCAACACTGAAGCTTTCTTT	CASSFLTAVLNTEAFF	many	-	TRBJ1-1	TRBV6-6
TGTGCCAGCAGTTTGGCAGCCCCCCGGGGGACTGAAGCTTTCTTT	CASSLAAPRGTEAFF	many	-	TRBJ1-1	TRBV12-3/TRBV12-4
TGTGCCAGCAGTTTAAGGGGACCGGGACAACTGAACACTGAAGCTTTCTTT	CASSLRGPGQLNTEAFF	many	-	TRBJ1-1	TRBV28
TGTGCCAGCAGCCCCGGGACTAGCGGGAGAGGGACCCAGTACTTC	CASSPGTSGRGTQYF	few	TRBD2	TRBJ2-5	TRBV12-3/TRBV12-4
TGTGCCAGCAGCCGTCCGGGGACCAGAGGGACTGAAGCTTTCTTT	CASSRPGTRGTEAFF	many	-	TRBJ1-1	TRBV5-4
TGTGCCAGCCAGTGCCACAATAGTCGAAAGACCTATGGCTACACCTTC	CASQCHNSRKTYGYTF	-	-	TRBJ1-2	TRBV5-6
TGTGCCAGTAGTAGTTGGGGACAGAGCTATTATAGCAATCAGCCCCAGCATTTT	CASSSWGQSYYSNQPQHF	many	TRBD1	TRBJ1-5	TRBV19
TGTGCCAGTAGTGGGGATATGACAAATCGAAAGACCTATGGCTACACCTTC	CASSGDMTNRKTYGYTF	many	-	TRBJ1-2	TRBV19
TGCAGTGCTAGACCACGGGACAGGGCTATGAACACTGAAGCTTTCTTT	CSARPRDRAMNTEAFF	many	TRBD1	TRBJ1-1	TRBV20-1